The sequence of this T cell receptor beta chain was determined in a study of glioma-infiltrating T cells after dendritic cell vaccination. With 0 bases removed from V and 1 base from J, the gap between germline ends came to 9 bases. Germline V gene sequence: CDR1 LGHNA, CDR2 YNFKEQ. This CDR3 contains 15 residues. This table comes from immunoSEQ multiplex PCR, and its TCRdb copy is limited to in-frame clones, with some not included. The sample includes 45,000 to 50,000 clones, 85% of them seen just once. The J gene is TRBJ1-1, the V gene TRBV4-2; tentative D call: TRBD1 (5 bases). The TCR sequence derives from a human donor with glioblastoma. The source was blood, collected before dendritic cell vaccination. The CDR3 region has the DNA TGTGCCAGCAGCCAAGATGGGGGGAAGAACACTGAAGCTTTCTTT. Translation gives CASSQDGGKNTEAFF.